This T cell receptor (beta chain) stems from a study of response to subunit inactivated influenza vaccine. Study-level points and caveats: The authors offered the suggestion that each seasonal influenza vaccination recruits few new T cells.

In this sample, this clonotype turned up a few times. Its antigen is as yet unknown. TCRdb reprocessed the RT-PCR reads with MiXCR, giving one entry per CDR3 protein. The sample has 530,000 or so distinct CDR3 sequences, approximately 15% seen once. The germline V gene has CDR1 ENHRY and CDR2 SYGVKD. Trimming stripped 8 bases from V and 3 bases from J, with 18 bases between. The CDR3 covers 15 residues. The chain couples TRBV10-3 to TRBJ2-3; D might be TRBD1 (6 bases). The source material was PBMCs from blood, sampled less than 13 days after vaccination. The TCR comes from a man aged 50-60 years who received an inactivated influenza vaccine. CDR3 DNA: TGTGCCATCCAAACCAAGGGGGAGATAACAGATACGCAGTATTTT. Amino acid sequence: CAIQTKGEITDTQYF.